Below, 19 T cell receptor beta chains from the same sample are listed, as sequenced in a study of blood T cell repertoires in COVID-19. Here immunoSEQ multiplex PCR was the method, and the copy in TCRdb shows in-frame clones only, minus some. The table includes around 100,000 clones, more than 70% detected once. Sequenced sample: peripheral blood. Receptor source: a woman in her 70s who had recovered from COVID-19.

This sequence joins TRBV5-1 and TRBJ2-1, with 7 bases fitting TRBD1. The germline gives CDR1 SGHRS, CDR2 YFSETQ. This CDR3 has 16 residues. Trimming at V came to 0 bases and at J to 5 bases, leaving 8 bases not matched to a gene. DNA for the CDR3: TGCGCCAGCAGCTTGGCAGGGCCAGGGGGTAACAATGAGCAGTTCTTC. Translated, it gives CASSLAGPGGNNEQFF.

V gene TRBV30 combines with J gene TRBJ2-1, with D unresolved. CDR1 is GTSNPN, CDR2 SVGIG, per germline (reference sequence). CDR3 length: 11 residues. The ends were cut back, 1 base at V and 8 bases at J, with 6 bases in the middle. The DNA of the CDR3 is TGTGCCTGGAGTGCCACTCATGAGCAGTTCTTC. Amino acids: CAWSATHEQFF.

In nucleotides, the CDR3 is TGTGCCAGCAGTTACTCGACTTCGAGCTCTGGAAACACCATATATTTT. Amino acids: CASSYSTSSSGNTIYF. The gene calls are TRBV6-5 and TRBJ1-3; no definite D call. Germline V gives CDR1 MNHEY, CDR2 SVGAGI. This CDR3 comprises 16 residues. The ends were cut back, 0 bases at V and 0 bases at J, with 9 bases in the middle.

In the case of this clone: Its ends do not fully match the called genes, so a read error is possible. V is TRBV2 and J is TRBJ2-7, with a tentative D call TRBD2 (5 bases). There are 12 residues in the CDR3. The germline gives CDR1 SNHLY, CDR2 FYNNEI. In DNA, the CDR3 is TGTGCCAGCAGTCCCGATGGAGGTTTGGGGAGCTTC. Amino acids: CASSPDGGLGSF.

The rearrangement joins TRBV19 to TRBJ1-5; TRBD1 is a possible D gene (6 bases). This CDR3 spans 16 amino acids. The ends were cut back, 1 base at V and 3 bases at J, with 13 bases in the middle. Germline V gene lookup returns CDR1 LNHDA and CDR2 SQIVND (reference sequence). The CDR3 nucleotides are TGTGCCAGTAGTATAGGAGTTGGGGGCTACAATCAGCCCCAGCATTTT. Translation: CASSIGVGGYNQPQHF. Combining the CDR3 with reference TRBV19 and TRBJ1-5 gives the whole variable domain DGGITQSPKYLFRKEGQNVTLSCEQNLNHDAMYWYRQDPGQGLRLIYYSQIVNDFQKGDIAEGYSVSREKKESFPLTVTSAQKNPTAFYLCASSIGVGGYNQPQHFGDGTRLSIL.

This rearrangement joins TRBV3-1 (or the pseudogene TRBV3-2) to TRBJ2-1; D remains ambiguous. CDR3 length: 13 residues. With 1 base removed from V and 7 bases from J, the gap between germline ends came to 8 bases. Germline-derived CDR1 and CDR2 are LGHDT and YNNKEL (reference sequence). For the CDR3, the DNA is TGTGCCAGCAGCCAAGCCAGAAAAAATGAGCAGTTCTTC. Translating it yields CASSQARKNEQFF.

The gene calls are TRBV4-3 and TRBJ1-5; D may be TRBD1 (5 bases). This CDR3 has 14 amino acids. V was pared by 2 bases and J by 6 bases, with 11 bases between. Germline-derived CDR1 and CDR2 are LGHNA and YSLEER. The CDR3 sequence: CASSQLGGSQPQHF. The DNA of the CDR3 is TGCGCCAGCAGCCAATTGGGGGGAAGTCAGCCCCAGCATTTT.

This chain uses TRBV6-1 with TRBJ2-1; 10 nucleotides agree with TRBD2. Unmatched junction bases numbered 5, after V lost 1 base and J lost 8 bases. Per the germline V gene, CDR1 is MNHNS and CDR2 is SASEGT. CDR3 length equals 15 residues. The CDR3 is CASSEEAGGRDEQFF. The CDR3 bases are TGTGCCAGCAGTGAAGAAGCGGGGGGGCGGGATGAGCAGTTCTTC.

V is TRBV24-1 and J is TRBJ2-2, with 11 nucleotides matching TRBD1. Germline trimming cut 8 bases from V and 4 bases from J; bases unmatched to any gene: 2. The CDR3 has 14 amino acids. Germline lookup yields CDR1 KGHDR and CDR2 SFDVKD. The CDR3 DNA is TGTGCCACCATGGACAGGGGGCCCACCGGGGAGCTGTTTTTT. The encoded protein is CATMDRGPTGELFF.

V gene TRBV5-1 combines with J gene TRBJ2-3, with a possible D match to TRBD2 (5 bases). The CDR3 has 13 residues. The germline gives CDR1 SGHRS, CDR2 YFSETQ. The germline V and J ends were trimmed by 7 bases and 3 bases, with 12 bases remaining between them. CDR3 amino acids: CASSEAGTDTQYF. The CDR3 DNA reads TGCGCCAGCTCCGAGGCGGGTACAGATACGCAGTATTTT.

The chain uses TRBV28 and TRBJ1-3, with TRBD1 identical over 7 bases. Germline assignment: CDR1 MDHEN and CDR2 SYDVKM. This CDR3 has 15 residues. Trimming cost V 6 bases and J 4 bases; bases outside gene matches: 9. The CDR3 region has the DNA TGTGCCAGCAGCCCTCTCAGGGGGGCGGGAAACACCATATATTTT. Protein sequence: CASSPLRGAGNTIYF.

Only one count was recorded for this clone. The V and J genes are TRBV28 and TRBJ2-3; D ambiguous. The CDR3 extends over 16 amino acids. The ends were cut back, 3 bases at V and 2 bases at J, with 15 bases in the middle. CDR1 is MDHEN and CDR2 is SYDVKM in the germline V gene. The CDR3 DNA is TGTGCCAGCAGTTTTCTCCAGCGTCCCAACACAGATACGCAGTATTTT. Protein product: CASSFLQRPNTDTQYF.

V is TRBV2 and J is TRBJ1-1; 10 bases are shared with TRBD1. CDR3 length: 14 residues. Germline assignment: CDR1 SNHLY and CDR2 FYNNEI. The V and J ends lost 6 bases and 0 bases, in that order; junction bases with no gene match: 1. Here the CDR3 reads CASRGQGMNTEAFF. The CDR3 DNA reads TGTGCCAGCAGGGGACAGGGGATGAACACTGAAGCTTTCTTT.

The chain uses TRBV6-2 or TRBV6-3 and TRBJ1-2, with unresolved D. The CDR3 is made up of 14 amino acids. CDR1 and CDR2 from the germline V gene are MNHEY and SVGEGT. V was cut by 4 bases and J by 4 bases, with 13 bases left in between. The CDR3 loop is CASSLYQNTYGYTF. CDR3 nucleotide sequence: TGTGCCAGCAGTTTATACCAGAATACCTATGGCTACACCTTC.

The chain carries TRBV5-1 and TRBJ2-1; 8 bases match TRBD2. This CDR3 region has 13 residues. V gave up 4 bases and J gave up 6 bases; unmatched junction bases: 3. Germline lookup yields CDR1 SGHRS and CDR2 YFSETQ. The DNA for the CDR3 is TGCGCCAGCAGCAAAGGACTAGCCAATGAGCAGTTCTTC. It codes for CASSKGLANEQFF.

The chain recombines TRBV29-1 with TRBJ2-1; 10 positions match TRBD2. Trimming removed 7 bases from V and 7 bases from J; junction bases left unmatched: 10. The CDR3 covers 14 residues. Germline CDR1 is SQVTM and CDR2 is ANQGSEA. Here the CDR3 DNA reads TGCAGCGGCACGCCCGGGACTAGCGTAAATGAGCAGTTCTTC. Its translation is CSGTPGTSVNEQFF.

The rearrangement joins TRBV6-5 to TRBJ2-7; D call uncertain. In germline, CDR1 is MNHEY, CDR2 SVGAGI. This CDR3 contains 14 residues. V was clipped by 4 bases and J by 3 bases, with 13 bases between them. In DNA, the CDR3 is TGTGCCAGCAGTTTCCCCCCAGTCTTCTACGAGCAGTACTTC. It encodes CASSFPPVFYEQYF.

The V gene is TRBV19, the J gene TRBJ2-7; D may be TRBD2 (6 bases). V was cut by 5 bases and J by 3 bases, with 17 bases left in between. Germline V lookup: CDR1 LNHDA, CDR2 SQIVND (reference sequence). This CDR3 is 15 amino acids long. The CDR3 sequence is CASSDPLSRGYEQYF. In nucleotides, the CDR3 is TGTGCCAGTAGTGACCCACTGTCGCGGGGCTACGAGCAGTACTTC.

The chain employs TRBV19 and TRBJ1-6; no clear D gene. Per the germline V gene, CDR1 is LNHDA and CDR2 is SQIVND (reference sequence). Trimming cost V 3 bases and J 8 bases, with 5 bases left between them. This CDR3 region has 12 residues. The CDR3 sequence: CASSIRDSPLHF. Written as DNA, the CDR3 is TGTGCCAGTAGTATCCGGGATTCACCCCTCCACTTT.